A selection of T cell receptor beta chains follows, all from one sample in a study of CXCR3-negative and CXCR3-positive naive CD8 T cells. TCRdb reanalyzed the 5' RACE reads, giving one entry per CDR3 protein sequence and no DNA. Here the sample table reports more than 80,000 distinct CDR3 sequences. The sample taken for sequencing was naive CXCR3+ CD8+ T cells from blood. The source of these receptors is a human donor in good health. Some clones in this sample may be carry-over from other donors' samples. Both conserved end residues are part of each CDR3.

TRBV7-2,TRBJ2-2,CASNLGGLVGELFF
TRBV6-1,TRBJ2-2,CASRASGRNTGELFF
TRBV7-2,TRBJ2-3,CASSYLPNGADTQYF
TRBV20-1,TRBJ2-1,CSARILGGSSYNEQFF
TRBV27,TRBJ2-1,CASSGTSSYNEQFF
TRBV6-5,TRBJ2-7,CASRRRDTDWDEQYF
TRBV11-2,TRBJ2-3,CASSSDRDFSTDTQYF
TRBV20-1,TRBJ2-5,CSARLDRVQETQYF
TRBV15,TRBJ1-5,CATSRYQEDQPQHF
TRBV5-1,TRBJ2-7,CASSSLYSTSNVYEQYF
TRBV7-3,TRBJ1-1,CASSPIGTGPTEAFF
TRBV20-1,TRBJ2-2,CSAREAGELFF
TRBV28,TRBJ2-7,CASTGTVYYEQYF
TRBV25-1,TRBJ2-7,CASSVGTGPSYEQYF
TRBV10-3,TRBJ2-3,CAINGREADTQYF
TRBV5-5,TRBJ2-5,CASRPQGAGETQYF
TRBV19,TRBJ2-1,CASSIEGGRAYNEQFF
TRBV15,TRBJ1-5,CATSRDYSNQPQHF
TRBV7-7,TRBJ2-1,CASSPKPLRDLYNEQFF
TRBV21-1,TRBJ2-4,CASAGEDKNIQYF
TRBV6-6,TRBJ2-7,CASSYSPFGEQYF
TRBV7-9,TRBJ2-3,CASSLDSDRNTDTQYF
TRBV28,TRBJ1-3,CASSLRTLSGNTIYF
TRBV29-1,TRBJ2-1,CSVDSYNEQFF
TRBV27,TRBJ2-7,CASSRGGGRSYEQYF
TRBV7-6,TRBJ1-5,CASSLAGSNQPQHF
TRBV6-5,TRBJ2-7,CATRDPVGEQYF
TRBV4-2,TRBJ2-1,CASSTSAGATPEQFF
TRBV20-1,TRBJ2-5,CSARAPDSPQETQYF
TRBV27,TRBJ2-1,CASSSPTSGSYNEQFF
TRBV11-2,TRBJ2-3,CASSGLVSDTQYF
TRBV6-2/TRBV6-3,TRBJ2-1,CASRYPTGENEQFF
TRBV12-3/TRBV12-4,TRBJ1-6,CASRLDSLSSSYNSPLHF
TRBV28,TRBJ2-7,CASSPYREQYEQYF
TRBV5-1,TRBJ1-4,CASSLSVTTNEKLFF
TRBV28,TRBJ2-3,CASSLWDGGLRRTDTQYF
TRBV12-3/TRBV12-4,TRBJ2-3,CASSLLDPNTDTQYF
TRBV28,TRBJ2-3,CASSFVGLAADTQYF
TRBV28,TRBJ1-2,CASSLRQGGNYGYTF
TRBV21-1,TRBJ2-3,CASSNSRRLMRAGSPDTQYF
TRBV27,TRBJ1-4,CASSPRTGTNEKLFF
TRBV12-3/TRBV12-4,TRBJ1-5,CASSPYSNQPQHF
TRBV7-3,TRBJ2-2,CASSLGWRFTGELFF
TRBV15,TRBJ2-1,CATSRDLGIYNEQFF
TRBV6-2/TRBV6-3,TRBJ2-7,CASRDRSSYEQYF
TRBV12-3/TRBV12-4,TRBJ1-4,CASSLTRGDEKLFF